The rows below give T cell receptor beta chains drawn from one sample of a study of graft-versus-host responses after intestinal transplantation. Some clones are missing from TCRdb's copy, which holds only in-frame ones; the method was immunoSEQ multiplex PCR. The sample consists of tens of thousands of clones, roughly 91% of them appearing once. This sample comprised PBMCs, obtained around 800 days after a first intestinal transplant, on the day of a second. Receptor source: a human patient who received an intestinal transplant, so some T cells may come from the graft donor. Both conserved end residues are part of each CDR3. The order of the fields is D gene, V gene, J gene, CDR3 protein. A D gene is named only where the DNA matches it firmly.

.	TRBV18	TRBJ2-7	CASSPPSAYHEQYF
TRBD2	TRBV5-6	TRBJ2-7	CASSLQVITSGTHEQYF
TRBD1	TRBV2	TRBJ1-2	CASSEGTGGYGYTF
.	TRBV5-5	TRBJ1-2	CASTPWGSDYGYTF
TRBD2	TRBV29-1	TRBJ2-1	CSVNPGTSSGEQFF
.	TRBV4-2	TRBJ1-5	CASSPLRGDNQPQHF
.	TRBV29-1	TRBJ1-1	CSVPRGGRGTEAFF
TRBD1	TRBV19	TRBJ2-1	CASSVWTGTYNEQFF
TRBD1	TRBV30	TRBJ2-3	CAWSVRTGTDTQYF
.	TRBV2	TRBJ2-7	CASTLSTYEQYF
TRBD2	TRBV2	TRBJ2-5	CASRPGGSGETQYF
TRBD2	TRBV13	TRBJ2-7	CASSLEGLAGGKSYEQYF
.	TRBV18	TRBJ2-5	CASSVEETQYF
.	TRBV4-2	TRBJ1-2	CASSPRTVEGGYTF
.	TRBV2	TRBJ2-7	CASTNLLEQYF
.	TRBV19	TRBJ2-3	CASSIASTDTQYF
.	TRBV30	TRBJ2-1	CASEAQTTDNEQFF
.	TRBV27	TRBJ2-7	CASSKEETYEQYF
.	TRBV28	TRBJ1-2	CASKGRDYYGYTF
TRBD1	TRBV27	TRBJ1-2	CASSYWGKGGRGYTF
TRBD2	TRBV5-4	TRBJ2-1	CASSLLNDGRASYNEQFF
.	TRBV18	TRBJ1-3	CASSPPSVSGNTIYF
TRBD2	TRBV18	TRBJ2-7	CASSPASGNYEQYF